This T cell receptor (beta chain) was sequenced for a study of T-cell memory formation after mild COVID-19. 5'RACE with constant-segment primers built TCRalpha and TCRbeta cDNA libraries with UMIs. TCRdb redid the calling of the 5' RACE reads with MiXCR, one entry per CDR3 protein. The data show fewer than 250,000 distinct CDR3 sequences, 15% seen once. From germline, CDR1 is KGHSH and CDR2 LQKENI. Trimming took off 6 bases at V and 5 bases at J, with 7 bases between the two ends. This CDR3 is built from 12 residues. Findings of the study overall: Second-wave clones with a day 37 peak had unconfirmed SARS-CoV-2 specificity.

On this clonotype itself: Its antigen remains unidentified.

What was sequenced was PBMCs or a T cell subset sorted from them (not recorded which). The sequence was collected from an adult woman who had mild COVID-19 (a few samples of this study predate the infection). Cell type and time point are not known. The chain combines TRBV18 with TRBJ2-2; TRBD2 is a possible D gene (5 bases). Written as DNA, the CDR3 is TGTGCCAGCTCCGGGGAGACCGGGGAGCTGTTTTTT. The encoded protein is CASSGETGELFF.